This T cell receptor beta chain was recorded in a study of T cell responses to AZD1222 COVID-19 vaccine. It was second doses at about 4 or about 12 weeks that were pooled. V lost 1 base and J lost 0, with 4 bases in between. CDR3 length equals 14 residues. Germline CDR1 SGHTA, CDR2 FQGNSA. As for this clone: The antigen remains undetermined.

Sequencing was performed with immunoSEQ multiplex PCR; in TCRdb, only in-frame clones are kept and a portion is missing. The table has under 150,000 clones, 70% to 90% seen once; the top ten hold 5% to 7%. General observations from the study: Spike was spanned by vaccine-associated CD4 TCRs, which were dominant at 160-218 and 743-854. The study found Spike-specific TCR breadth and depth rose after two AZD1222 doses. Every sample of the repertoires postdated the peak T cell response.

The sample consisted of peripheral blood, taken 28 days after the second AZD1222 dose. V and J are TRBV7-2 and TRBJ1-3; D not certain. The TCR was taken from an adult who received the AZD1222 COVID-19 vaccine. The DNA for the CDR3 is TGTGCCAGCAGCTTAGGGGGCTCTGGAAACACCATATATTTT. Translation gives CASSLGGSGNTIYF.